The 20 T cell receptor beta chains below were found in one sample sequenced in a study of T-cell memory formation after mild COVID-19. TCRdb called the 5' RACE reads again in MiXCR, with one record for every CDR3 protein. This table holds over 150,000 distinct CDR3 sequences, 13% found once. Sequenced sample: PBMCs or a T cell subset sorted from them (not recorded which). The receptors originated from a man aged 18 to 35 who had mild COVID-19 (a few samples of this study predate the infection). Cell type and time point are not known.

For the CDR3, the DNA is TGTGCCAGCAGGGAATCTGGGGCCAACGTCCTGACTTTC. It yields the protein CASRESGANVLTF. The gene calls are TRBV12-3 or TRBV12-4 and TRBJ2-6; D gene uncertain. V gave up 6 bases and J gave up 1 base, with 4 bases separating them. CDR3 length: 13 amino acids.

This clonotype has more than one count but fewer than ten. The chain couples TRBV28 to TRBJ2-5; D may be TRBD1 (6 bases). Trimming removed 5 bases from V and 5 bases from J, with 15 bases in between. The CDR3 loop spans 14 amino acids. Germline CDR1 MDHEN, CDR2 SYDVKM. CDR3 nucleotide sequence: TGTGCCAGCAGTCACAGGGTCGGAGTGGAGACCCAGTACTTC. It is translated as CASSHRVGVETQYF.

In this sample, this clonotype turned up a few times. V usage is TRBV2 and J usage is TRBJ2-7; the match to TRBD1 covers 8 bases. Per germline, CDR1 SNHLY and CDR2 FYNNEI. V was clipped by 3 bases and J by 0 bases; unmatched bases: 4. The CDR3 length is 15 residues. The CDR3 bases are TGTGCCAGCAGTGAGGACAGGGCGCTCTCCTACGAGCAGTACTTC. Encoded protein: CASSEDRALSYEQYF. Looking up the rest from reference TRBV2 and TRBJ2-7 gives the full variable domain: EPEVTQTPSHQVTQMGQEVILRCVPISNHLYFYWYRQILGQKVEFLVSFYNNEISEKSEIFDDQFSVERPDGSNFTLKIRSTKLEDSAMYFCASSEDRALSYEQYFGPGTRLTVT.

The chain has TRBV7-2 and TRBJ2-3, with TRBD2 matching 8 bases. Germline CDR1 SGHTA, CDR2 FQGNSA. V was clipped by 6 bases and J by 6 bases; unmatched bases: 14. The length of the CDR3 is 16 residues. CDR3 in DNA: TGTGCCAGCAGTAGAATCAGCGGGGGCCCGGGGGATACGCAGTATTTT. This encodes CASSRISGGPGDTQYF.

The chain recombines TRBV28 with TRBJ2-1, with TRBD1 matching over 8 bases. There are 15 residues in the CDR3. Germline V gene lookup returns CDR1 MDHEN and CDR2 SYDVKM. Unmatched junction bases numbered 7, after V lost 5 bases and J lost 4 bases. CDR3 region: CASSVTGGIYNEQFF. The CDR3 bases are TGTGCCAGCAGTGTAACAGGGGGAATTTACAATGAGCAGTTCTTC.

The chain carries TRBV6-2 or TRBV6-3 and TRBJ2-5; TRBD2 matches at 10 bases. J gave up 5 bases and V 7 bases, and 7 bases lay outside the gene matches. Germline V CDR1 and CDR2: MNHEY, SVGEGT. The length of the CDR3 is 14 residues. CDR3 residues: CASIPASGGETQYF. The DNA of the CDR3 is TGTGCCAGCATACCGGCTAGCGGGGGTGAGACCCAGTACTTC.

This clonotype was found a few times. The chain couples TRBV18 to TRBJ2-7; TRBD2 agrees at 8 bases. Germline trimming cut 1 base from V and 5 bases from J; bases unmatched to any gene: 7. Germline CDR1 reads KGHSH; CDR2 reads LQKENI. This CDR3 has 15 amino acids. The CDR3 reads CASSPQGLGADEQYF. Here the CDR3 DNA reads TGTGCCAGCTCACCACAGGGACTAGGGGCGGACGAGCAGTACTTC.

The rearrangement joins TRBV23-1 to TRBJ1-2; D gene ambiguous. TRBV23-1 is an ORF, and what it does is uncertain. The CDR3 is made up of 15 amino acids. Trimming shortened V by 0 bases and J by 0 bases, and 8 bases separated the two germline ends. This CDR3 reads CASSQSPEANYGYTF. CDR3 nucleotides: TGCGCCAGCAGTCAATCGCCAGAGGCTAACTATGGCTACACCTTC.

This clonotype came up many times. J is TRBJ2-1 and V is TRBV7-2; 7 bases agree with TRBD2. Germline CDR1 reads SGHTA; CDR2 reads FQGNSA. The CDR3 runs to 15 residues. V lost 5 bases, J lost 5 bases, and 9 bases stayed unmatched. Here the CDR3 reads CASSETGTTNNEQFF. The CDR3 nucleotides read TGTGCCAGCAGCGAAACCGGGACTACCAACAATGAGCAGTTCTTC.

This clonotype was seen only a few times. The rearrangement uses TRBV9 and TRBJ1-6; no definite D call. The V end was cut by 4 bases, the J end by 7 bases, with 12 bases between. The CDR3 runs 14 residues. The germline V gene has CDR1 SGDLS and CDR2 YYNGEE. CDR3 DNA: TGTGCCAGCAGCCCGCAGGTGACAAATTCACCCCTCCACTTT. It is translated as CASSPQVTNSPLHF.

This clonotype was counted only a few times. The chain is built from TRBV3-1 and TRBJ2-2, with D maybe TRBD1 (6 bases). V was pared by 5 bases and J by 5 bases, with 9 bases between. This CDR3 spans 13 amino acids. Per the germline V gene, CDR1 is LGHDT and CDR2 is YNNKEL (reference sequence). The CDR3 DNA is TGTGCCAGCAGCTCGAGGGGGACCGGGGAGCTGTTTTTT. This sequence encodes CASSSRGTGELFF.

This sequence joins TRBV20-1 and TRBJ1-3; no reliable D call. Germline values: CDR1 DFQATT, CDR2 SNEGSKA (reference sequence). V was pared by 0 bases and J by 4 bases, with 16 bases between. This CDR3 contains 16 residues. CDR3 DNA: TGCAGTGCTAGAGATTCTACGGCCGGCGGCGGAAACACCATATATTTT. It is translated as CSARDSTAGGGNTIYF.

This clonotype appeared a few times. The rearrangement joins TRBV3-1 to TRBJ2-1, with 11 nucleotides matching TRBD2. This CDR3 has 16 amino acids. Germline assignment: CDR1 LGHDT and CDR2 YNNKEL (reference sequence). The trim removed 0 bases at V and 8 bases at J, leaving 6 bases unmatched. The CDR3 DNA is TGTGCCAGCAGCCAAGAGGGGCTAGCGGGGGGATATGAGCAGTTCTTC. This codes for CASSQEGLAGGYEQFF.

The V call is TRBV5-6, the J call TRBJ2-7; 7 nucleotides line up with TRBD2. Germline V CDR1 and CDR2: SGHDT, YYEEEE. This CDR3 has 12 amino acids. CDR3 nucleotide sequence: TGTGACAGCAGCTTGGAGGGAGGGAGGCAGTACGTC. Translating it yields CDSSLEGGRQYV.

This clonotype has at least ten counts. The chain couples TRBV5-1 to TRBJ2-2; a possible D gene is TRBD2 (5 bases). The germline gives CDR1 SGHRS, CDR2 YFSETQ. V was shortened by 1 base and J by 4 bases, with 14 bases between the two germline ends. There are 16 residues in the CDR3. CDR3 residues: CASSLTGNPSTGELFF. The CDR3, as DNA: TGCGCCAGCAGCTTGACCGGGAACCCGTCCACCGGGGAGCTGTTTTTT.

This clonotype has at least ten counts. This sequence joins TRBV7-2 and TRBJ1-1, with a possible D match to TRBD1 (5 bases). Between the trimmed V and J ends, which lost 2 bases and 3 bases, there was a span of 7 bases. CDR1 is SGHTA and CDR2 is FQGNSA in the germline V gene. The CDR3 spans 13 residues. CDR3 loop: CASSLSRDTEAFF. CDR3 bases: TGTGCCAGCAGCTTATCCAGGGACACTGAAGCTTTCTTT.

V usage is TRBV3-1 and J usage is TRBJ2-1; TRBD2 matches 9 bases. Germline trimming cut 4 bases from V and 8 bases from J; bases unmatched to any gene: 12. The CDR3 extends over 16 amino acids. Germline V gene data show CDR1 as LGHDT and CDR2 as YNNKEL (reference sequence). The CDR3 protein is CASSPGRLAGRHEQFF. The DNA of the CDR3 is TGTGCCAGCAGCCCGGGCCGGCTAGCGGGGAGGCATGAGCAGTTCTTC.

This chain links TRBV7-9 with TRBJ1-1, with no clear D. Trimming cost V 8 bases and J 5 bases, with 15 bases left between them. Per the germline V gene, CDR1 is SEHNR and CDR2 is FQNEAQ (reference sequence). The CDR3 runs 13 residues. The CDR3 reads CASHFTPETEAFF. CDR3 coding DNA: TGTGCCAGCCACTTTACCCCGGAGACTGAAGCTTTCTTT.

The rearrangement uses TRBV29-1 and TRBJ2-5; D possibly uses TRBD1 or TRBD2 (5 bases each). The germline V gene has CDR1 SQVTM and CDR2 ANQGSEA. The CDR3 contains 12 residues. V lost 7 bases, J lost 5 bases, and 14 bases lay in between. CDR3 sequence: CSGGLSGETQYF. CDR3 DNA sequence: TGCAGCGGTGGACTCTCAGGGGAGACCCAGTACTTC.

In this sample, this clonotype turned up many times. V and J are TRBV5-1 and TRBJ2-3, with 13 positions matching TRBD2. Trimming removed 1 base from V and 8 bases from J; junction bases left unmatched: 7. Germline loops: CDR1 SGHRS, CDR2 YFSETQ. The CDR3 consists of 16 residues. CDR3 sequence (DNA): TGCGCCAGCAGCTTGTATACTAGCGGGGGGGCAATTACGCAGTATTTT. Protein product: CASSLYTSGGAITQYF. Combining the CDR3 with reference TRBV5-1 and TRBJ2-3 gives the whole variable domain KAGVTQTPRYLIKTRGQQVTLSCSPISGHRSVSWYQQTPGQGLQFLFEYFSETQRNKGNFPGRFSGRQFSNSRSEMNVSTLELGDSALYLCASSLYTSGGAITQYFGPGTRLTVL.